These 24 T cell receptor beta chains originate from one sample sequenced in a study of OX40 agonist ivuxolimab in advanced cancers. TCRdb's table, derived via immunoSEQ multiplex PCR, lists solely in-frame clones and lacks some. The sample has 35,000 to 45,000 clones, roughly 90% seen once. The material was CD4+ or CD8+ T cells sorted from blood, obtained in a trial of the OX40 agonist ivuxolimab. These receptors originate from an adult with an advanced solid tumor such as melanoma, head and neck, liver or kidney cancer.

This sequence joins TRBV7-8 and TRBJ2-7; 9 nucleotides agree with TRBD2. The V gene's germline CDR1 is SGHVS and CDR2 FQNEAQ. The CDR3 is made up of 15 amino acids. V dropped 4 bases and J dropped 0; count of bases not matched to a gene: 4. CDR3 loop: CASSSRREGSYEQYF. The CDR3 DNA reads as TGTGCCAGCAGCTCAAGGCGGGAGGGCTCCTACGAGCAGTACTTC.

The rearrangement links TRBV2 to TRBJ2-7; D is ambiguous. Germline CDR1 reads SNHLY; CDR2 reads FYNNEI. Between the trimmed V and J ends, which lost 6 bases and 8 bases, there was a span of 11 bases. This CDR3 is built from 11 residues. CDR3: CASRVEDQQYF. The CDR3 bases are TGTGCCAGCAGAGTAGAGGACCAGCAGTACTTC. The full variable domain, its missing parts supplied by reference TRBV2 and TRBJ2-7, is EPEVTQTPSHQVTQMGQEVILRCVPISNHLYFYWYRQILGQKVEFLVSFYNNEISEKSEIFDDQFSVERPDGSNFTLKIRSTKLEDSAMYFCASRVEDQQYFGPGTRLTVT.

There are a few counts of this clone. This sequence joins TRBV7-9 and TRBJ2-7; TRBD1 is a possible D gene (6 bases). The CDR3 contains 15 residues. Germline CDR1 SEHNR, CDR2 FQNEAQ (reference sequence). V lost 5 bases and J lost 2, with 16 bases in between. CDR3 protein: CASSPLRDTTYEQYF. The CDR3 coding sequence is TGTGCCAGCAGCCCTCTCCGGGACACAACCTACGAGCAGTACTTC.

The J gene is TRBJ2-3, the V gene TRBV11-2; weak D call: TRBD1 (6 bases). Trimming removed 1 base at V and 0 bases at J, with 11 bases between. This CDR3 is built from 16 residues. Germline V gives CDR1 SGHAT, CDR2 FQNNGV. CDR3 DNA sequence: TGTGCCAGCAGCTTAGTTTGGACAGCGAGCACAGATACGCAGTATTTT. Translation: CASSLVWTASTDTQYF.

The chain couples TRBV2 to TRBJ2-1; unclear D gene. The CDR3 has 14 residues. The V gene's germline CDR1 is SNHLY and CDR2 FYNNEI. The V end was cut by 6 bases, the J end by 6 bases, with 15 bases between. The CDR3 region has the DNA TGTGCCAGCAGACTCTGGAAAAGTCGCAATGAGCAGTTCTTC. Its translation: CASRLWKSRNEQFF.

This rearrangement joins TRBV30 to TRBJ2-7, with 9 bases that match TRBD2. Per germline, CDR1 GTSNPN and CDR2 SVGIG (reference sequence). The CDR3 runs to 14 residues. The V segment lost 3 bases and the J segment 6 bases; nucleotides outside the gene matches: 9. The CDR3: CAWRKVAGVSEQYF. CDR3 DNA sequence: TGTGCCTGGAGGAAAGTAGCGGGAGTTTCCGAGCAGTACTTC.

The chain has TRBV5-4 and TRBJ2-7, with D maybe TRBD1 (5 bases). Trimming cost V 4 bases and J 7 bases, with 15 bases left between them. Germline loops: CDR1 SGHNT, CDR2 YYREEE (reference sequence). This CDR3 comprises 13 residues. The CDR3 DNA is TGTGCCAGCAGCATGGACACGGTATTGGAGCAGTACTTC. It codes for CASSMDTVLEQYF.

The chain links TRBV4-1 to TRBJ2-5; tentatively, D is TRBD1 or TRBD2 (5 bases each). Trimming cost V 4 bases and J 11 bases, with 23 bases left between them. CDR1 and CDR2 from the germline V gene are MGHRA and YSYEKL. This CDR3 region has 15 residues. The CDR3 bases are TGCGCCAGCAGCCTAGGACTGCAAAGGGGCTCTGAGCAGTACTTC. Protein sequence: CASSLGLQRGSEQYF.

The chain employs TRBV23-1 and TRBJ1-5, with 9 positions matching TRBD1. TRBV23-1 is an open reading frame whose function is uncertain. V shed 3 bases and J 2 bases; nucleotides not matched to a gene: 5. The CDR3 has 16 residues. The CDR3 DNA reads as TGCGCCAGCAGTCATGTTACAGGGGGCTGCAATCAGCCCCAGCATTTT. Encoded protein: CASSHVTGGCNQPQHF.

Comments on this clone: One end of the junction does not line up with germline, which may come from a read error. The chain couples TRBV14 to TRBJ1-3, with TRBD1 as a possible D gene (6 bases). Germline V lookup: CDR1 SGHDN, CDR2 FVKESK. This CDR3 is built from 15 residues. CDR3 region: CASRDSLRTGNTIYF. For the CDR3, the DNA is TGTGCCAGCAGGGACAGTCTCCGAACTGGGAACACCATATATTTT.

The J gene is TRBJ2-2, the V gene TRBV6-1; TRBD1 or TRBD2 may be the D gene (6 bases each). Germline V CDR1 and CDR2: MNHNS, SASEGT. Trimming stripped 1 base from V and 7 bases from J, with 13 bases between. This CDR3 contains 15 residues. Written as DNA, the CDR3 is TGTGCCAGCAGTGAAGTGAGGGGGGCGGGCGGGGAGCTGTTTTTT. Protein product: CASSEVRGAGGELFF.

Here the CDR3 DNA reads TGTGCCAGCAGTTCCCAGGTGGAGGGGGGGACTGAAGCTTTCTTT. It is translated as CASSSQVEGGTEAFF. The rearrangement joins TRBV28 to TRBJ1-1, with D maybe TRBD1 (6 bases). The germline gives CDR1 MDHEN, CDR2 SYDVKM. Trimming cost V 4 bases and J 5 bases, with 17 bases left between them. This CDR3 region has 15 residues.

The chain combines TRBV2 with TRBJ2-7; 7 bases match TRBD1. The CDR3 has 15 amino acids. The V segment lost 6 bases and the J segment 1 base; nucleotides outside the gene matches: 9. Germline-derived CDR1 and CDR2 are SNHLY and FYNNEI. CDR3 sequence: CASRAGTAKSYEQYF. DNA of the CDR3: TGTGCCAGCAGGGCCGGGACAGCAAAGTCCTACGAGCAGTACTTC.

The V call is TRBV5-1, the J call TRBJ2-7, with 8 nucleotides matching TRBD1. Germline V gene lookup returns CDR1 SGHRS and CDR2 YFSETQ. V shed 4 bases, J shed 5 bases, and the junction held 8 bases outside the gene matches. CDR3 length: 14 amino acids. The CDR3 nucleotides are TGCGCCAGCAGCCCCTGGACAGGGTTGGACGAGCAGTACTTC. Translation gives CASSPWTGLDEQYF.

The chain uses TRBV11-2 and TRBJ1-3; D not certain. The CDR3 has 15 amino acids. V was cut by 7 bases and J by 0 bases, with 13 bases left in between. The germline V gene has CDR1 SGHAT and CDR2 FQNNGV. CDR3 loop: CASTPFPYSGNTIYF. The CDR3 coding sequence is TGTGCCAGCACCCCATTTCCGTACTCTGGAAACACCATATATTTT.

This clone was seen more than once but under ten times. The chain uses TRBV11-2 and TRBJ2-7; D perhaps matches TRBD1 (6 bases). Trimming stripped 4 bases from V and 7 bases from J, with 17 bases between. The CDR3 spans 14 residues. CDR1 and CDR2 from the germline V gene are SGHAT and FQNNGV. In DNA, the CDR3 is TGTGCCAGCAGCTCCGGGACAAGGGCTCGGGAGCAGTACTTC. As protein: CASSSGTRAREQYF.

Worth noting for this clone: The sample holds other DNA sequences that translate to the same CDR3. The CDR3 nucleotides are TGTGCCAGCAGTTTATCCAGAGGAAACACCATATATTTT. Translation: CASSLSRGNTIYF. The gene calls are TRBV27 and TRBJ1-3; D gene unclear. The CDR3 has 13 residues. Trimming cost V 0 bases and J 4 bases, with 4 bases left between them. CDR1 is MNHEY, CDR2 SMNVEV, per germline (reference sequence).

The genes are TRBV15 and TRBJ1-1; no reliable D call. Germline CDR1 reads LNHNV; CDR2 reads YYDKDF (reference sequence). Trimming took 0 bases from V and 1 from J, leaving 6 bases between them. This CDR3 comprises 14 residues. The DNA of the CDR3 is TGTGCCACCAGCAGAGATATGCGGAACACTGAAGCTTTCTTT. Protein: CATSRDMRNTEAFF.

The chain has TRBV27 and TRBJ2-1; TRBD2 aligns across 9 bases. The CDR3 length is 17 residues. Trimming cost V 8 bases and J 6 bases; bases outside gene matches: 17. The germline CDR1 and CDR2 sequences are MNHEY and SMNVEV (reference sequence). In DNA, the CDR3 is TGTGCCAGCCATCCCTCAGGGTTTTGGCGGGGGGGCAATGAGCAGTTCTTC. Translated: CASHPSGFWRGGNEQFF.

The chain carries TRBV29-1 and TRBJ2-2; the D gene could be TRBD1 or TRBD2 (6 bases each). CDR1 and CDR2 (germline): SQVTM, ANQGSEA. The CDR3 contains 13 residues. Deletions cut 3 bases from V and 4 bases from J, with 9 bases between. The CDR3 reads CSVDRGRTGELFF. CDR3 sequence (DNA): TGCAGCGTTGACCGGGGGCGCACCGGGGAGCTGTTTTTT.

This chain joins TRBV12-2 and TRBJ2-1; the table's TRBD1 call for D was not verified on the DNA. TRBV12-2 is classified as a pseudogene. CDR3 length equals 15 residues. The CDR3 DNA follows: TGTGCAAGTCGCTTAGGGTGGTGGTTTGGGCAGGAGCAGTTCTTC. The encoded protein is CASRLGWWFGQEQFF.

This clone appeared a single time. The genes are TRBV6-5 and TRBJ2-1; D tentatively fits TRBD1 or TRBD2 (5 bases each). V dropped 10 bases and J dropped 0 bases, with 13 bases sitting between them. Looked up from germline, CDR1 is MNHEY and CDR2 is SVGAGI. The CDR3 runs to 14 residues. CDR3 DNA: TGTGCCACTACGTCCGGGACCTCCTACAATGAGCAGTTCTTC. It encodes CATTSGTSYNEQFF.

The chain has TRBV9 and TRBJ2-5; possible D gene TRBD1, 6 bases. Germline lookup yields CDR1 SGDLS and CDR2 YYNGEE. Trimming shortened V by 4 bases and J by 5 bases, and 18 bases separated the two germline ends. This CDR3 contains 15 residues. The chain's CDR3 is CASSPRAGEGETQYF. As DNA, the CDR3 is TGTGCCAGCAGCCCCCGCGCAGGGGAAGGCGAGACCCAGTACTTC.

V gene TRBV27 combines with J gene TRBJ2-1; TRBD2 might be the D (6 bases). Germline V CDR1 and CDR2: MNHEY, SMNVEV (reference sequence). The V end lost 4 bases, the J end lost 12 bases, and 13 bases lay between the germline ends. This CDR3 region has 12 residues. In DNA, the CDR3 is TGTGCCAGCAGTTCGGGACTGTGGGGGCAGTTCTTC. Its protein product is CASSSGLWGQFF.